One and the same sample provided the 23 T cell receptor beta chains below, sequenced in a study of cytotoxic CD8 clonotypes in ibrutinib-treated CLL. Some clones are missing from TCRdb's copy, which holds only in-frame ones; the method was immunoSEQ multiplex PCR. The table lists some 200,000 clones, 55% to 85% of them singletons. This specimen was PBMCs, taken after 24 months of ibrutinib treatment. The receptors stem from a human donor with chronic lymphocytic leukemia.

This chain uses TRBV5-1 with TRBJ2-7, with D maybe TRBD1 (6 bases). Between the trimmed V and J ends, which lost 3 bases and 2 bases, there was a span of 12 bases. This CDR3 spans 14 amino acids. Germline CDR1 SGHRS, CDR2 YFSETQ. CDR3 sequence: CASSSRQEPYEQYF. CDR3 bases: TGCGCCAGCAGCTCCCGACAGGAGCCCTACGAGCAGTACTTC.

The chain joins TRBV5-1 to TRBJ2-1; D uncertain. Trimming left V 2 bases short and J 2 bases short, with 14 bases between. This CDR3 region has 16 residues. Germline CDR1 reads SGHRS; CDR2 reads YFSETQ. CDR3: CASSLRGRVTYNEQFF. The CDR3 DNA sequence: TGCGCCAGCAGCTTACGTGGGCGAGTCACCTACAATGAGCAGTTCTTC.

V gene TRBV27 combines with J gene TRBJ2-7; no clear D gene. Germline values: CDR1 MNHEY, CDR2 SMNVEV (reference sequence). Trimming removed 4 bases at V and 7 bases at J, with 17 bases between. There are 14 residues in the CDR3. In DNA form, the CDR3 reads TGTGCCAGCAGTTACACCCGTCTGATGGTTGAGCAGTACTTC. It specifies CASSYTRLMVEQYF.

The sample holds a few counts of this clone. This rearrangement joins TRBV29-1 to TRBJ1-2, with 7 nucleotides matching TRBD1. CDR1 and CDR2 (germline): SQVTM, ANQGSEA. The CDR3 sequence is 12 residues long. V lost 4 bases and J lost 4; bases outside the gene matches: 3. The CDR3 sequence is CSVGDRAYGYTF. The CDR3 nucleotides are TGCAGCGTTGGCGACAGGGCCTATGGCTACACCTTC.

CDR3 sequence (DNA): TGTGCCAGCAGCGTGACTAGCTCCCGCTCCTACGAGCAGTACTTC. This encodes CASSVTSSRSYEQYF. The chain combines TRBV11-2 with TRBJ2-7; 7 bases line up with TRBD2. This CDR3 is 15 amino acids long. J lost 0 bases, V lost 5 bases, and 7 bases had no gene match. In germline, CDR1 is SGHAT, CDR2 FQNNGV. The full variable domain, completed using reference TRBV11-2 and TRBJ2-7, is EAGVAQSPRYKIIEKRQSVAFWCNPISGHATLYWYQQILGQGPKLLIQFQNNGVVDDSQLPKDRFSAERLKGVDSTLKIQPAKLEDSAVYLCASSVTSSRSYEQYFGPGTRLTVT.

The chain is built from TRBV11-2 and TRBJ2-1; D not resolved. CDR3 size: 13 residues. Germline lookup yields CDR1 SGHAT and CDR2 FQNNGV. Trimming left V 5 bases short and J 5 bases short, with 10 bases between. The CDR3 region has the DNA TGTGCCAGCAGCCTTCTTCGGAACAATGAGCAGTTCTTC. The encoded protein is CASSLLRNNEQFF.

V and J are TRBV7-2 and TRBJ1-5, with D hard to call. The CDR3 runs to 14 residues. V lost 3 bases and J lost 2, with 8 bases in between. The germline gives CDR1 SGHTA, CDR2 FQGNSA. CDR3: CASSFGRGNQPQHF. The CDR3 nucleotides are TGTGCCAGCAGCTTTGGAAGGGGCAATCAGCCCCAGCATTTT.

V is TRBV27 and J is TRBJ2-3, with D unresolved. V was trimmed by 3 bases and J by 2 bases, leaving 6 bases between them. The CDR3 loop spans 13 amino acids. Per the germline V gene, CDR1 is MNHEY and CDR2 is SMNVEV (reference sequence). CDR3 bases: TGTGCCAGCAGTTTGAAGATCACAGATACGCAGTATTTT. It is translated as CASSLKITDTQYF.

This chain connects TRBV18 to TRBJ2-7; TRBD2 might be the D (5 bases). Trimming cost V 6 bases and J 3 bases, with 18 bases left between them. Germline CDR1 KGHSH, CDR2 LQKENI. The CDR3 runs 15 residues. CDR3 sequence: CASSPGTGGGYEQYF. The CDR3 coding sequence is TGTGCCAGCTCCCCAGGAACCGGAGGAGGCTACGAGCAGTACTTC.

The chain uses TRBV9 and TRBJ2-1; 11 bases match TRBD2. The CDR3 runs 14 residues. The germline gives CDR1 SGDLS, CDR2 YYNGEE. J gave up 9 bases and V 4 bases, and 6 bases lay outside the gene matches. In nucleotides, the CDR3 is TGTGCCAGCAGCTTTAGCGGGAGGGCCTTTGAGCAGTTCTTC. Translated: CASSFSGRAFEQFF.

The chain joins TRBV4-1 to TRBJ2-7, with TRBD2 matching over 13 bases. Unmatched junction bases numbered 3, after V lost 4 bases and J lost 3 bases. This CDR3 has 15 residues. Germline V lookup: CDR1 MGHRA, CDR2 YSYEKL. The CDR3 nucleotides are TGCGCCAGCAGCCCAGGGACTAGCGGGATCTACGAGCAGTACTTC. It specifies CASSPGTSGIYEQYF.

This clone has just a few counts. This CDR3 reads CASSMTGDRAGAQHF. CDR3 DNA sequence: TGTGCCAGTAGTATGACAGGGGACCGCGCGGGGGCCCAGCATTTT. This chain connects TRBV19 to TRBJ1-5; 8 nucleotides align to TRBD1. The V gene's germline CDR1 is LNHDA and CDR2 SQIVND (reference sequence). This CDR3 is built from 15 residues. Unmatched junction bases numbered 12, after V lost 3 bases and J lost 11 bases.

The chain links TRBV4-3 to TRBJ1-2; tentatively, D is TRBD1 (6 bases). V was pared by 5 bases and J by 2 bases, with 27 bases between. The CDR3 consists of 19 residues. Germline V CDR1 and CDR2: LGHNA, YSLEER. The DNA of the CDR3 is TGCGCCAGCAGCTTACGTTTCAGGGGCAGGGTAATTGGAAACTATGGCTACACCTTC. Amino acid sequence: CASSLRFRGRVIGNYGYTF.

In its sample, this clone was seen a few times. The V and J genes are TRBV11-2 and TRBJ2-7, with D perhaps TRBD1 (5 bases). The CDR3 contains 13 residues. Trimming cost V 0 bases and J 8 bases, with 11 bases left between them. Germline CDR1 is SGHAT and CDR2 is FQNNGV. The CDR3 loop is CASSLDRTTQQYF. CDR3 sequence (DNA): TGTGCCAGCAGCTTAGATAGGACAACCCAGCAGTACTTC. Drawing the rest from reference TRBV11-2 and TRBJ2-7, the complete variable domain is EAGVAQSPRYKIIEKRQSVAFWCNPISGHATLYWYQQILGQGPKLLIQFQNNGVVDDSQLPKDRFSAERLKGVDSTLKIQPAKLEDSAVYLCASSLDRTTQQYFGPGTRLTVT.

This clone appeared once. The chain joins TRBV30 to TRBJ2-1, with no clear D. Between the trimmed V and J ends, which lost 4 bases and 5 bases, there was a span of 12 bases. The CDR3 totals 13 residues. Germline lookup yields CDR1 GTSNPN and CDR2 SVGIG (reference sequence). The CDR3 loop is CAWMRNRHNEQFF. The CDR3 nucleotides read TGTGCCTGGATGCGGAACCGCCACAATGAGCAGTTCTTC. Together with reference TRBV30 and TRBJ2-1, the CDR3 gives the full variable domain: SQTIHQWPATLVQPVGSPLSLECTVEGTSNPNLYWYRQAAGRGLQLLFYSVGIGQISSEVPQNLSASRPQDRQFILSSKKLLLSDSGFYLCAWMRNRHNEQFFGPGTRLTVL.

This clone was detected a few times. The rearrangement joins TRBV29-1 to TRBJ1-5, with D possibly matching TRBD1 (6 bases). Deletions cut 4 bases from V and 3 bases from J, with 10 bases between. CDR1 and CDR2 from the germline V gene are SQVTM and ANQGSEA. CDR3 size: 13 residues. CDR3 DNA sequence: TGCAGCGTTGGGACAGTCATCAATCAGCCCCAGCATTTT. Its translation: CSVGTVINQPQHF.

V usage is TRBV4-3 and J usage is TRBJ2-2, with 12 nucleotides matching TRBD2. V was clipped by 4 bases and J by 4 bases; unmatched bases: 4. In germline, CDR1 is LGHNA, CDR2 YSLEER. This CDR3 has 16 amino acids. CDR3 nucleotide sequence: TGCGCCAGCAGCCGCGGACTAGCGGGGCCCACCGGGGAGCTGTTTTTT. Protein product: CASSRGLAGPTGELFF.

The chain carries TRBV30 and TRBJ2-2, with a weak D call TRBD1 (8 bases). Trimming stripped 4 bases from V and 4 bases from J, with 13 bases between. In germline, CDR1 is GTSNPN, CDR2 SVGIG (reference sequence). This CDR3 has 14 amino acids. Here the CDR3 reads CAWKRDRITGELFF. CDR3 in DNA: TGTGCCTGGAAGCGGGACAGGATCACCGGGGAGCTGTTTTTT. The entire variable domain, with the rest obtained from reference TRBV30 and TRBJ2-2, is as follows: SQTIHQWPATLVQPVGSPLSLECTVEGTSNPNLYWYRQAAGRGLQLLFYSVGIGQISSEVPQNLSASRPQDRQFILSSKKLLLSDSGFYLCAWKRDRITGELFFGEGSRLTVL.

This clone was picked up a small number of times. The chain's CDR3 is CASSPGQGLETQYF. The CDR3 region has the DNA TGTGCCAGCTCACCGGGACAGGGATTGGAGACCCAGTACTTC. The chain has TRBV18 and TRBJ2-5, with TRBD1 matching 9 bases. With V trimmed by 3 bases and J by 5 bases, 4 bases remained unmatched. From germline, CDR1 is KGHSH and CDR2 LQKENI. The CDR3 totals 14 residues.

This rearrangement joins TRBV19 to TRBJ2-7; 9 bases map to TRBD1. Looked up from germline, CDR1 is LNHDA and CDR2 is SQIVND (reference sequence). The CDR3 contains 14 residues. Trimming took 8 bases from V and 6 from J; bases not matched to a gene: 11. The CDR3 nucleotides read TGTGCCAGTTCAATACAGGGGGCGCCTAGCGAGCAGTACTTC. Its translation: CASSIQGAPSEQYF.

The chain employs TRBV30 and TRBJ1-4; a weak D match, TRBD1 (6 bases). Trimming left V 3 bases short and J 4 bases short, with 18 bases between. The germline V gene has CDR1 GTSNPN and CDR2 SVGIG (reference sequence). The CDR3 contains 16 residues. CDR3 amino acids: CAWSLLGGLGNEKLFF. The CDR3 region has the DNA TGTGCCTGGAGCCTCCTGGGGGGCTTGGGTAATGAAAAACTGTTTTTT. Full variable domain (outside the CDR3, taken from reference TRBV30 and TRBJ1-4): SQTIHQWPATLVQPVGSPLSLECTVEGTSNPNLYWYRQAAGRGLQLLFYSVGIGQISSEVPQNLSASRPQDRQFILSSKKLLLSDSGFYLCAWSLLGGLGNEKLFFGSGTQLSVL.

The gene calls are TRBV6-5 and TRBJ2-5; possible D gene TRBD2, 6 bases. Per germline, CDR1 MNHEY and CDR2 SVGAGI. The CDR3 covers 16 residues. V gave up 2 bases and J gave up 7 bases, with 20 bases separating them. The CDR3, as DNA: TGTGCCAGCAGTTACGAAACAGGACTCCCGCGGGGGACCCAGTACTTC. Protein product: CASSYETGLPRGTQYF.

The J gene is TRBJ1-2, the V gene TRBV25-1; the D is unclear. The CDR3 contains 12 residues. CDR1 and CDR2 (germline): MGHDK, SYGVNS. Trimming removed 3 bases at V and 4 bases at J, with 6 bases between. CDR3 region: CASSDYSYGYTF. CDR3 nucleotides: TGTGCCAGCAGTGATTACAGCTATGGCTACACCTTC.